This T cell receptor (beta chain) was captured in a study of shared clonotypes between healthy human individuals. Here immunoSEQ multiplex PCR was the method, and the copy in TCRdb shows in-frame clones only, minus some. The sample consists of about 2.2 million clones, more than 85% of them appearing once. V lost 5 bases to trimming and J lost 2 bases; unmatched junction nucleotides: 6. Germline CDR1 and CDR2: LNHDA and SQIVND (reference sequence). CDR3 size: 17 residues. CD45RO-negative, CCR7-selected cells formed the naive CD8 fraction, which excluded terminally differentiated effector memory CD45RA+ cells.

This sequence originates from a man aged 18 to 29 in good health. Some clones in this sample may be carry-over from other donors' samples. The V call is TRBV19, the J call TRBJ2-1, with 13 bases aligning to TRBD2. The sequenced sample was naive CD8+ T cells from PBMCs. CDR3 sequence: CASSAWTSGRPYNEQFF. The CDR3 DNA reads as TGTGCCAGTAGTGCTTGGACTAGCGGGAGACCCTACAATGAGCAGTTCTTC.